The clone carrying this T cell receptor beta chain has a handful of counts. The record originates from a study of response to subunit inactivated influenza vaccine. Trimming pared 6 bases from V and 4 bases from J, leaving 18 bases between. The CDR3 extends over 15 amino acids. TCRdb independently ran MiXCR on the RT-PCR reads; one entry per CDR3 protein. Of around 650,000 distinct CDR3 sequences in the sample, 15% to 18% were seen once. This rearrangement joins TRBV12-3 or TRBV12-4 to TRBJ1-2; TRBD1 is a possible D gene (5 bases). The source of this sequence is a man aged 45-65 years who received an inactivated influenza vaccine. This material consisted of PBMCs from blood, taken about 11 days after vaccination. Written as DNA, the CDR3 is TGTGCCAGCAGCCTATCAGGGACGGTTGGCTATGGCTACACCTTC. Protein sequence: CASSLSGTVGYGYTF.